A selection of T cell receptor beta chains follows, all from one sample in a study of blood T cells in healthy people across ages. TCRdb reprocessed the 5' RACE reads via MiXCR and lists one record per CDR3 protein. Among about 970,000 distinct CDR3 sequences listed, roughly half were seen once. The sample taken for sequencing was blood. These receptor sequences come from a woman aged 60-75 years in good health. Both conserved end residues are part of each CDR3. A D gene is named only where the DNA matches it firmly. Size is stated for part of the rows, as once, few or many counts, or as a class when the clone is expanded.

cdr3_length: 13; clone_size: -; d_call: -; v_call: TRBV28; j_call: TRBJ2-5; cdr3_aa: CASSRLTQETQYF; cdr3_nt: TGTGCCAGCAGCCGACTGACCCAAGAGACCCAGTACTTC
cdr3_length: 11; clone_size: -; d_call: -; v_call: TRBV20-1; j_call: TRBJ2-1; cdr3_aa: CSAISEHEQFF; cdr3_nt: TGCAGTGCTATCTCGGAGCATGAGCAGTTCTTC
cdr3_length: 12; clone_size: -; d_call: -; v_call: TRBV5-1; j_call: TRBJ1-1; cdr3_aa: CASSLARGEAFF; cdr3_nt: TGCGCCAGCAGCTTGGCCCGCGGTGAAGCTTTCTTT
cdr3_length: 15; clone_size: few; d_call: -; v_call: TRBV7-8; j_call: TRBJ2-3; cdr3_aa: CASSLYVTSTDTQYF; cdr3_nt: TGTGCCAGCAGCTTATACGTGACGAGCACAGATACGCAGTATTTT
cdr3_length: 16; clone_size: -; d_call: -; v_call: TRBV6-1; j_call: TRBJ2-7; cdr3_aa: CASSAHPLAPTYEQYF; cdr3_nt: TGTGCCAGCAGTGCTCACCCTCTAGCGCCTACCTACGAGCAGTACTTC
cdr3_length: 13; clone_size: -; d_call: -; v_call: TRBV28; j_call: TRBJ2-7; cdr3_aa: CASRIGVSYEQYF; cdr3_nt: TGTGCCAGCAGGATAGGGGTTTCCTACGAGCAGTACTTC
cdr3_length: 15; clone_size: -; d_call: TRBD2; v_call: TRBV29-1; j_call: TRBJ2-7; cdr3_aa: CSIEGTSGTSYEQYF; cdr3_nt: TGCAGCATTGAAGGAACTAGCGGGACATCCTACGAGCAGTACTTC
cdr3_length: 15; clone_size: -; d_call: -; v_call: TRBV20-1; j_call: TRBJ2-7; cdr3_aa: CSARDDGRNSYEQYF; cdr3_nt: TGCAGTGCTAGAGATGACGGGAGAAACTCCTACGAGCAGTACTTC
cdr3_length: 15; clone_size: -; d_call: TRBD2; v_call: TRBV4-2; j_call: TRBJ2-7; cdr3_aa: CASSQEEGDSGEQYF; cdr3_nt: TGTGCCAGCAGCCAAGAAGAAGGAGATAGCGGGGAGCAGTACTTC
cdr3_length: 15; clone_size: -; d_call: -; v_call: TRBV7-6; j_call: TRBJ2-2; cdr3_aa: CASSLEGHNTGELFF; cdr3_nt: TGTGCCAGCAGCTTAGAAGGACACAACACCGGGGAGCTGTTTTTT
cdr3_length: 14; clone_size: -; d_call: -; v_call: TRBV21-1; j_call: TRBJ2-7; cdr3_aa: CASSKGGSYYEQYF; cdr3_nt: TGTGCCAGCAGCAAAGGGGGGTCCTACTACGAGCAGTACTTC
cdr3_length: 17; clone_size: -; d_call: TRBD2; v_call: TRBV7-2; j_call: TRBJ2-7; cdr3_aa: CASSLGGAGGPPYEQYF; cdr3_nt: TGTGCCAGCAGCTTAGGTGGAGCGGGAGGGCCCCCCTACGAGCAGTACTTC
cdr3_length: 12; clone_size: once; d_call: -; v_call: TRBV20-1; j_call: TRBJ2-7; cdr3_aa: CSARRNSYEQYF; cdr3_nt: TGCAGTGCTAGGCGTAACTCCTACGAGCAGTACTTC
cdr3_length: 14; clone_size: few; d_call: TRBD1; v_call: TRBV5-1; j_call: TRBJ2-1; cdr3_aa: CASSPLRDSNEQFF; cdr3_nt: TGCGCCAGCAGCCCGCTCCGGGACAGCAATGAGCAGTTCTTC
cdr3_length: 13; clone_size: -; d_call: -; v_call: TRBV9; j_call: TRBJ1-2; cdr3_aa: CASSAIRGGGYTF; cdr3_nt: TGTGCCAGCAGCGCAATCCGGGGTGGAGGCTACACCTTC
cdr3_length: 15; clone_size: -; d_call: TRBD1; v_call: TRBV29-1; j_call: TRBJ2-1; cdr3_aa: CSPSSILGQSNEQFF; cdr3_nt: TGCAGCCCCTCCTCCATCTTGGGACAGAGCAATGAGCAGTTCTTC
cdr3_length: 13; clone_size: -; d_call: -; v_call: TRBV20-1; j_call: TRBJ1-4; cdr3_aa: CSAATTTNEKLFF; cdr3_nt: TGCAGTGCCGCCACAACAACTAATGAAAAACTGTTTTTT
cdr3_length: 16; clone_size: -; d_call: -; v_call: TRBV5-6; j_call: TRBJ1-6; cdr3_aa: CASSLAPGRGYSPLHF; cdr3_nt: TGTGCCAGCAGCTTGGCCCCAGGACGTGGTTATTCACCCCTCCACTTT
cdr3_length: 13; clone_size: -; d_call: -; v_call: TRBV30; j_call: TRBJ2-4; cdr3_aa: CAWKHQSTNIQYF; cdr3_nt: TGTGCCTGGAAACACCAGAGCACGAACATTCAGTACTTC
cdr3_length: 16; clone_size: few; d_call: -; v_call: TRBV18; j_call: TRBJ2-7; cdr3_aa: CASSMTAGTTAYEQYF; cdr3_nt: TGTGCCAGCTCAATGACAGCCGGGACCACCGCCTACGAGCAGTACTTC
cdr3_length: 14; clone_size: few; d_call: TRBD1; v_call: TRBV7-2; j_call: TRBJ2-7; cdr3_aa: CASSLQGTHYEQYF; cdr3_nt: TGTGCCAGCAGCCTACAGGGGACCCACTACGAGCAGTACTTC
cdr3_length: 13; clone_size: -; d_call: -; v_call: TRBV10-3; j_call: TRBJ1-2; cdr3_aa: CAISESGSYGYTF; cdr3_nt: TGTGCCATCAGTGAGTCGGGCTCCTATGGCTACACCTTC
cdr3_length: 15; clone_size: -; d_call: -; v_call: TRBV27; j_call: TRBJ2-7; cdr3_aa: CASRKMGQQSYEQYF; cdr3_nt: TGTGCCAGCAGGAAAATGGGGCAGCAATCCTACGAGCAGTACTTC
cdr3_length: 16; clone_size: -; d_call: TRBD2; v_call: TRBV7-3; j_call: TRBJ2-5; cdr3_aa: CASSLRRLAGGETQYF; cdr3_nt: TGTGCCAGCAGCTTACGTCGGCTAGCGGGAGGAGAGACCCAGTACTTC
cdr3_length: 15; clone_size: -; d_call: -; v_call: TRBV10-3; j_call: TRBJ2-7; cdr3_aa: CATRGPAGGVYEQYF; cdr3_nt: TGTGCCACCAGGGGTCCGGCAGGTGGGGTCTACGAGCAGTACTTC
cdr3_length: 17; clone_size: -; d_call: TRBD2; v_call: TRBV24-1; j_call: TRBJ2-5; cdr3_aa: CATSDLRGAGGANEQYF; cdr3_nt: TGTGCCACCAGTGATTTGAGAGGAGCGGGAGGAGCAAATGAGCAGTACTTC
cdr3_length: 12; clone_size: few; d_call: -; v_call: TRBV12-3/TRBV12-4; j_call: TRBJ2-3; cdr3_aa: CASSFATDTQYF; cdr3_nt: TGTGCCAGCAGTTTTGCCACAGATACGCAGTATTTT
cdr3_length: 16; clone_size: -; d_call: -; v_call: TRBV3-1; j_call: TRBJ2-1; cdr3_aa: CASSQFRLDSYNEQFF; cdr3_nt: TGTGCCAGCAGCCAATTCCGCCTGGACTCCTACAATGAGCAGTTCTTC
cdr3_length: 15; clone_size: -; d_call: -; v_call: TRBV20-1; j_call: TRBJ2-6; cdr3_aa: CSARRSGSGANVLTF; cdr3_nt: TGCAGTGCTAGGCGCTCCGGCTCTGGGGCCAACGTCCTGACTTTC
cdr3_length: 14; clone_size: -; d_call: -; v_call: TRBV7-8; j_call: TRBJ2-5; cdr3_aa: CASSLEVREETQYF; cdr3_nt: TGTGCCAGCAGCTTAGAAGTCAGGGAGGAGACCCAGTACTTC
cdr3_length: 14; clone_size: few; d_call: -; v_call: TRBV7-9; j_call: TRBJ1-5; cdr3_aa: CASKAVDDNQPQHF; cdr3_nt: TGTGCCAGCAAGGCAGTGGACGACAATCAGCCCCAGCATTTT
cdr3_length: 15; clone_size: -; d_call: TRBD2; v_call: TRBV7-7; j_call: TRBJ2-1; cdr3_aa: CASSPTSGSLDEQFF; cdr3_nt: TGTGCCAGCAGCCCTACTAGCGGGAGTTTGGATGAGCAGTTCTTC
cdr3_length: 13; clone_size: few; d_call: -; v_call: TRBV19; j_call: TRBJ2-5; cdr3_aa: CASTERWGETQYF; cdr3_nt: TGTGCCAGTACCGAGAGGTGGGGAGAGACCCAGTACTTC
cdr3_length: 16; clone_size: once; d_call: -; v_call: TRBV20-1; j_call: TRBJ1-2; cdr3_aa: CSAPMGGPPLVYGYTF; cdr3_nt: TGCAGTGCCCCGATGGGGGGGCCTCCTCTTGTCTATGGCTACACCTTC
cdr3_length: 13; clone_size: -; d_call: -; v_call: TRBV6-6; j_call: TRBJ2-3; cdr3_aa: CASSLLGADTQYF; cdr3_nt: TGTGCCAGCAGTCTTTTGGGGGCAGATACGCAGTATTTT
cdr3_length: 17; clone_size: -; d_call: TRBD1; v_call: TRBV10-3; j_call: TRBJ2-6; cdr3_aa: CAISLTGNPSGANVLTF; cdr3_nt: TGTGCCATCAGTTTGACAGGGAACCCGTCTGGGGCCAACGTCCTGACTTTC
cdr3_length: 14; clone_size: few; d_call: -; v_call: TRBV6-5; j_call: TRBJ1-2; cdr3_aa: CASKSSGHLYGYTF; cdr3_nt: TGTGCCAGCAAGTCCTCGGGACACCTCTATGGCTACACCTTC
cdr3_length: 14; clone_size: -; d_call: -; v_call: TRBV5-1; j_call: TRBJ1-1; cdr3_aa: CASSLRVMNTEAFF; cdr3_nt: TGCGCCAGCAGCTTGAGAGTTATGAACACTGAAGCTTTCTTT
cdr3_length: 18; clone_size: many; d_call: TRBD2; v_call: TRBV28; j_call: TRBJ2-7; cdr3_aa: CASSGPDSGRFKGDEQYF; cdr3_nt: TGTGCCAGCAGTGGCCCGGATAGCGGGAGGTTCAAAGGGGATGAGCAGTACTTC
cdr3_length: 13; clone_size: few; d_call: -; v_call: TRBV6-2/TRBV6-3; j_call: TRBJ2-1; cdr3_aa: CASSPQGLYEQFF; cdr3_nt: TGTGCCAGCAGTCCCCAGGGCCTGTATGAGCAGTTCTTC
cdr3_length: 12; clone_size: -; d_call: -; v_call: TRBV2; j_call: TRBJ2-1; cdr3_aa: CASTQGSLGAFF; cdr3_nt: TGTGCCAGCACACAGGGTTCCCTTGGAGCGTTCTTC
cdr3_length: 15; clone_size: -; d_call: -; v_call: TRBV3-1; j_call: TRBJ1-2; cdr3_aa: CASSQGGAITYGYTF; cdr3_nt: TGTGCCAGCAGCCAAGGAGGTGCGATTACCTATGGCTACACCTTC
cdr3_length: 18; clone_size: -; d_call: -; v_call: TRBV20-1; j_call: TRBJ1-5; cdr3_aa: CSARESTGFVGTNQPQHF; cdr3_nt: TGCAGTGCTAGAGAGTCCACAGGGTTTGTGGGGACGAATCAGCCCCAGCATTTT
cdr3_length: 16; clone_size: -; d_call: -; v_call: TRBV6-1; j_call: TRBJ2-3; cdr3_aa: CASSVDYPVSTDTQYF; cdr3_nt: TGTGCCAGCAGTGTAGACTACCCGGTGAGCACAGATACGCAGTATTTT
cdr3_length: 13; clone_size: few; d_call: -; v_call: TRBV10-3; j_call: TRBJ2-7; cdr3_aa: CAISDYSFYEQYF; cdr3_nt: TGTGCCATCAGTGATTACAGCTTCTACGAGCAGTACTTC
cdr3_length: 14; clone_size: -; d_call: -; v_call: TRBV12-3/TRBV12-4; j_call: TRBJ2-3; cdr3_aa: CASRLGRITDTQYF; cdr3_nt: TGTGCCAGCCGTTTGGGGAGGATCACAGATACGCAGTATTTT
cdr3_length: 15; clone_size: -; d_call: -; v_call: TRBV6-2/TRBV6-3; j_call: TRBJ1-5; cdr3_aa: CASSYSGLNNQPQHF; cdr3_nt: TGTGCCAGCAGTTACTCGGGGCTGAACAATCAGCCCCAGCATTTT
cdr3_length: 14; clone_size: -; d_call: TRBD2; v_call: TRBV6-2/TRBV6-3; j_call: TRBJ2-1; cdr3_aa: CASRSGGGGNEQFF; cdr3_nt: TGTGCCAGCCGTTCCGGCGGGGGAGGTAATGAGCAGTTCTTC
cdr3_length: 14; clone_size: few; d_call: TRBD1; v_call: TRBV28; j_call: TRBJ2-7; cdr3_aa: CASRLPGQHYEQYF; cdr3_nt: TGTGCCAGCAGACTACCGGGACAGCACTACGAGCAGTACTTC
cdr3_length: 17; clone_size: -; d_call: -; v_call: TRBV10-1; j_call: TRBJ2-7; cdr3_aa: CASSESKASGVGWEQYF; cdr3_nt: TGCGCCAGCAGTGAGTCGAAGGCAAGCGGAGTCGGGTGGGAGCAGTACTTC